The 9 T cell receptor beta chains reported below all come from one sample, sequenced in a study of blood T cell repertoires in COVID-19. Generated by immunoSEQ multiplex PCR, the TCRdb table keeps only in-frame clones and is missing some. The sample has about 160,000 clones; approximately 82% are singletons. Sequenced sample: peripheral blood. The receptors stem from a woman in her thirties or forties with COVID-19, enrolled during active disease.

V usage is TRBV6-2 or TRBV6-3 and J usage is TRBJ2-7; TRBD2 matches at 9 bases. Trimming at V came to 5 bases and at J to 5 bases, leaving 4 bases not matched to a gene. This CDR3 contains 13 residues. Germline V lookup: CDR1 MNHEY, CDR2 SVGEGT. The CDR3 sequence is CASSLGTSNEQYV. In DNA, the CDR3 is TGTGCCAGCAGTCTCGGGACTAGCAACGAGCAGTACGTC.

This clone was recorded once. The chain employs TRBV12-5 and TRBJ1-1, with TRBD1 matching 8 bases. Unmatched junction bases numbered 10, after V lost 6 bases and J lost 7 bases. CDR3 length: 14 residues. Germline V gives CDR1 LGHNT, CDR2 FRNRAP. The CDR3 DNA sequence: TGTGCTAGTGGAACTAACCGGGACAGGTTTGAAGCTTTCTTT. Its translation: CASGTNRDRFEAFF.

The CDR3 region has the DNA TGTGCCAGCAGTGAGGGAGGGATTGGCCTTAACTATGGCTACACCTTC. It is translated as CASSEGGIGLNYGYTF. V usage is TRBV6-1 and J usage is TRBJ1-2; no reliable D call. Per germline, CDR1 MNHNS and CDR2 SASEGT. The CDR3 spans 16 residues. Trimming cost V 3 bases and J 1 base, with 15 bases left between them.

This clone was recorded at least ten times. The chain couples TRBV9 to TRBJ1-5; no clear D gene. V dropped 0 bases and J dropped 4 bases, with 5 bases sitting between them. Germline loops: CDR1 SGDLS, CDR2 YYNGEE. The CDR3 is 13 residues long. CDR3 nucleotides: TGTGCCAGCAGCGTAGGGCCGAATCAGCCCCAGCATTTT. Residues: CASSVGPNQPQHF.

The V and J genes are TRBV10-1 and TRBJ2-3, with TRBD2 matching 7 bases. Germline CDR1 and CDR2: WNHNN and SYGVQD (reference sequence). The trim removed 6 bases at V and 8 bases at J, leaving 14 bases unmatched. This CDR3 is 15 amino acids long. This chain's CDR3 is CASSPGLRALGTQYF. The CDR3 DNA sequence: TGCGCCAGCAGCCCGGGACTAAGGGCGTTGGGTACGCAGTATTTT.

The rearrangement joins TRBV9 to TRBJ2-5, with a possible D match to TRBD2 (6 bases). Germline V gene data show CDR1 as SGDLS and CDR2 as YYNGEE. With 3 bases removed from V and 5 bases from J, the gap between germline ends came to 17 bases. The CDR3 length is 15 residues. The CDR3 nucleotides are TGTGCCAGCAGCGAGGATCTAGCGTGGTCGGAGACCCAGTACTTC. Translation: CASSEDLAWSETQYF. Variable domain in full (rest from reference TRBV9 and TRBJ2-5): DSGVTQTPKHLITATGQRVTLRCSPRSGDLSVYWYQQSLDQGLQFLIQYYNGEERAKGNILERFSAQQFPDLHSELNLSSLELGDSALYFCASSEDLAWSETQYFGPGTRLLVL.

The chain joins TRBV5-1 to TRBJ1-4; D gene ambiguous. CDR3 size: 14 residues. The germline V gene has CDR1 SGHRS and CDR2 YFSETQ. The V end was cut by 4 bases, the J end by 4 bases, with 11 bases between. The CDR3 region is CASSPGLINEKLFF. The DNA of the CDR3 is TGCGCCAGCAGCCCGGGTCTGATTAATGAAAAACTGTTTTTT.

The V gene is TRBV19, the J gene TRBJ1-5; D is perhaps TRBD1 (6 bases). The CDR3 extends over 16 amino acids. Germline V CDR1 and CDR2: LNHDA, SQIVND (reference sequence). V was clipped by 4 bases and J by 3 bases, with 16 bases between them. The CDR3 is CASSNRVGMYNQPQHF. The CDR3 DNA follows: TGTGCCAGTAGTAACAGGGTTGGGATGTACAATCAGCCCCAGCATTTT.

The rearrangement uses TRBV2 and TRBJ2-1; 15 nucleotides align to TRBD2. Germline lookup yields CDR1 SNHLY and CDR2 FYNNEI. The CDR3 length is 14 residues. The V segment lost 5 bases and the J segment 10 bases; nucleotides outside the gene matches: 3. The CDR3 DNA is TGTGCCAGCAGTCTGGGACTAGCGGGAGGCGAGCAGTTCTTC. It is translated as CASSLGLAGGEQFF.